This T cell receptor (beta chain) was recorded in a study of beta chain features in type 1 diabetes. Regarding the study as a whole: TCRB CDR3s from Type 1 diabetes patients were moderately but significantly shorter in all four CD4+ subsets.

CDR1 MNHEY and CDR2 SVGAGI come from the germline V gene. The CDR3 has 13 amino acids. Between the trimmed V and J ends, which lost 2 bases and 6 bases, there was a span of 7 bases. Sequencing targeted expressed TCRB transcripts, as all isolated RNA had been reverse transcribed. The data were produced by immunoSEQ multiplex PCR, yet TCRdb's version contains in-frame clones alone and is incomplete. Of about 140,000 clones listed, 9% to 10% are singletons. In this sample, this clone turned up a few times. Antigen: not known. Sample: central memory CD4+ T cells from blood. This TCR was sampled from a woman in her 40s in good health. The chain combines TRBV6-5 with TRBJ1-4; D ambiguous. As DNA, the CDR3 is TGTGCCAGCAGTTACATGGAGTATGAAAAACTGTTTTTT. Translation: CASSYMEYEKLFF.